Given below is one T cell receptor beta chain in context. Its antigen remains unknown. Collected material from alopecia areata patients comprised lesional scalp punch biopsies and peripheral blood. Sorted populations comprised CD4+ and CD8+ T cells obtained from PBMCs. The entry originates in a study of CD8+ T cells in alopecia areata. cDNA reverse transcribed from extracted RNA served as the sequencing template. The method was immunoSEQ multiplex PCR; TCRdb's version includes in-frame clones alone and lacks a portion of them. The sample carries around 34,000 clones, around three fifths recorded once. Per the germline V gene, CDR1 is SGHRS and CDR2 is YFSETQ. The CDR3 totals 14 residues. Trimming removed 4 bases at V and 0 bases at J, with 8 bases between. Study-level points and caveats: TCRs were shared less clearly across patients than in mice, possibly for HLA-related reasons.

V is TRBV5-1 and J is TRBJ2-1; D is ambiguous. Sequencing used NKG2D-high CD8+ T cells sorted from blood. This clonotype was sampled from a human donor with alopecia areata. CDR3 amino acids: CASSRASSYNEQFF. The CDR3 DNA follows: TGCGCCAGCAGCAGGGCTAGCTCCTACAATGAGCAGTTCTTC.